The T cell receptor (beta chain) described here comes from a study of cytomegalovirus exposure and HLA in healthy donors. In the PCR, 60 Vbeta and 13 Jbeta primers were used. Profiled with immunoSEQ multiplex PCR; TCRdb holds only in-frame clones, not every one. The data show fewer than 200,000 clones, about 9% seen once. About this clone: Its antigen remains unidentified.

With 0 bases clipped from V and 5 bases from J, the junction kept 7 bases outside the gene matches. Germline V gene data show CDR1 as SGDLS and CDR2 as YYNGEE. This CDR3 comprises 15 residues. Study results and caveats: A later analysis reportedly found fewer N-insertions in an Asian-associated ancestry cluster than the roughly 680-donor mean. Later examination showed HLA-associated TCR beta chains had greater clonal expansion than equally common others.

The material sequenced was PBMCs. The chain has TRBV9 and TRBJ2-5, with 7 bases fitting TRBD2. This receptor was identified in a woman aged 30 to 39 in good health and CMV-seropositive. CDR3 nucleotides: TGTGCCAGCAGCGTAGGGACTAGGGTGCGGGAGACCCAGTACTTC. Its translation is CASSVGTRVRETQYF. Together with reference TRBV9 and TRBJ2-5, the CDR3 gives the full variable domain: DSGVTQTPKHLITATGQRVTLRCSPRSGDLSVYWYQQSLDQGLQFLIQYYNGEERAKGNILERFSAQQFPDLHSELNLSSLELGDSALYFCASSVGTRVRETQYFGPGTRLLVL.